The present TCR beta chain was sequenced within a study of blood T cell repertoires in COVID-19. Overall study: Samples representing acute and convalescent COVID-19 were sourced from the United States, Italy and Spain.

CDR3 length: 13 amino acids. The germline V gene has CDR1 MNHEY and CDR2 SVGAGI. Details on this clone: One junction end does not reproduce the germline sequence, and a read error may be involved.

Methods used by the authors: Amplification of reference gene primers was used by the study to estimate nucleated cell counts. Assay: immunoSEQ multiplex PCR; the TCRdb copy retains only in-frame clones and omits some. V, J and clone size derive from that table, while D and trimming were established from the DNA sequence. The table has 190,000 or so clones, 83% seen once. The TCR sequence derives from a man in his fifties or sixties with active or convalescent COVID-19. The chain recombines TRBV6-5 with TRBJ2-1, with 10 bases lining up with TRBD1. Material: peripheral blood. This CDR3 is CASSQDRGRASVF. CDR3 coding DNA: TGTGCCAGCAGCCAAGACAGGGGGCGCGCCTCTGTCTTC.